This TCR beta chain appears in the sequencing data of a study of regulatory T cells in long-lasting Graves disease (dated by TCRdb to about 2021). Looking at the study overall: Patients with newly diagnosed Graves' disease had been on antithyroid drugs for under 3 months. TCR sequencing covered 13 persistent and roughly 20 newly diagnosed Graves' disease patients, around 35 samples in total. This study used TCR sequencing and RNA sequencing of peripheral blood to compare persistent Graves' disease patients against newly diagnosed Graves' disease patients. The study was conducted in China and was registered as a clinical trial. The paper's findings and limits, for the study overall: Sequencing and analysis were limited to the TCR beta chain. The authors acknowledged the small sample size as a limitation that may reduce accuracy. Lower TCR Shannon entropy and fewer highly expanded clones were observed in persistent Graves' disease patients than in newly diagnosed patients, which suggested clonal expansion. More public clonotypes were shared among persistent patients (fewer than 3,000) than among newly diagnosed patients (roughly 960). The study examined only peripheral blood because the primary lesion, thyroid tissue, could not be accessed. TRBV28, TRBJ1-2 and TRBJ2-5 were preferentially used in persistent disease, while TRBV20-1 and TRBJ2-1 were favored in newly diagnosed disease.

This clonotype was picked up a small number of times. It has no known antigen specificity. Qualities for individual bases were not recorded, and no much larger clone is one base off. In light of the paper, this sample's time point label describes: newly diagnosed GD, antithyroid drugs for less than 3 months. For both TCR sequencing and RNA sequencing, RNA was extracted from PBMCs in TRIzol. The diagnosis of Graves' disease was made according to American Thyroid Association guidelines. The patients came from an endocrinology department in Xi'an, China. From each patient, about 9 milliliters of peripheral blood was collected into an EDTA anticoagulant tube. PBMCs were isolated by Ficoll Paque Plus density gradient separation without further T cell sorting. An Agilent 2100 Bioanalyzer and agarose gel were used to assess RNA quality, and a NanoDrop 2000 was used to measure RNA concentration. Trimming costs V 4 bases and J 0 bases, and their ends lie 14 bases apart. The germline V gene specifies MGHRA as CDR1 and YSYEKL as CDR2. Measured from the cysteine to the phenylalanine, the CDR3 is 16 residues long. CDR3 DNA only is kept here, 48 bases in frame from base 1.

The protocol used for the library was multiplex PCR. The listed sequencing device is Illumina HiSeq 4000. iRepertoire HTBI primers and Arm-PCR amplification of CDR3 regions were used to construct TCR beta libraries. Before sequencing, the PCR products went through gel purification. The published analysis was carried out like this. Gene usage analysis of CDR3 amino acid clonotypes used the 60 to 75 TRBV and more than 13 TRBJ segments found across samples. Filtered high-quality paired reads were merged into contigs using COPE and FqMerger. BLAST was used to align contigs to IMGT TRBV, TRBD and TRBJ reference genes, and CDR3 was defined according to IMGT. Any clonotype with a frequency above 0.1% was counted as a highly expanded clone. Shannon entropy was used to measure repertoire diversity, and the Gini coefficient was used to measure V-J evenness. Public clonotypes were defined as clonotypes shared by more than one individual. TCRdb cleaned the public reads at Q25 with fastp, built clones with MiXCR and kept in-frame beta chains. Each CDR3 protein appears once, grouped with its most common genes and DNA. The V and J calls here are based on TCRdb, not the publication. This sample lists around 250,000 distinct CDR3 sequences; 15% to 20% were detected once. The top ten constitute around 21% of the sample.

The sequence was obtained from a female donor with Graves disease. The V and J segments used are TRBV4-1 and TRBJ2-3; the D gene is unclear. This material consisted of peripheral blood mononuclear cells (PBMCs), taken at new diagnosis, from a patient treated with antithyroid drugs. The nucleotide sequence reads TGCGCCAGCAGCCCCAAGGACGTCTACAGCACAGATACGCAGTATTTT. Its translation is CASSPKDVYSTDTQYF.